This TCR beta chain was captured in a study of T cell responses to AZD1222 COVID-19 vaccine. Whole-study results and caveats: As reported, nearly half of all spike-specific TCRs target variant regions that are unmutated.

The germline gives CDR1 DFQATT, CDR2 SNEGSKA (reference sequence). The CDR3 consists of 10 residues. For this clone: Its antigen remains unknown.

Method: immunoSEQ multiplex PCR; TCRdb's copy keeps in-frame clones and lacks some. Seen here are under 30,000 clones, 80% to 95% observed once, and the top ten hold approximately 8.1%. Timing groups of about 4 and about 12 weeks for second doses were pooled. This specimen consisted of peripheral blood, obtained 28 days after the second AZD1222 dose. The V and J genes are TRBV20-1 and TRBJ2-7, with unresolved D. The source is an adult who received the AZD1222 COVID-19 vaccine. CDR3 sequence (DNA): TGCAGCTCGTCCCTCGACGAGCAGTACTTC. Translated, it gives CSSSLDEQYF.